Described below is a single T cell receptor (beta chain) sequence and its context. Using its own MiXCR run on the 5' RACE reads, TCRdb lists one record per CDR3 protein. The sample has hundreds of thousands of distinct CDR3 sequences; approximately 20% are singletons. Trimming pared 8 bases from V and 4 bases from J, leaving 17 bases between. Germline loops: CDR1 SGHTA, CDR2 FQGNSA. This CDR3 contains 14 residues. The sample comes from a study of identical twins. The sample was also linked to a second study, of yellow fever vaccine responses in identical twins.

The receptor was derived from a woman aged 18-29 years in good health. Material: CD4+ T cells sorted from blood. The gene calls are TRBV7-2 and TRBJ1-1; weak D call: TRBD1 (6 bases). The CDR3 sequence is CASFLQGRGTEAFF. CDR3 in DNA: TGTGCCAGCTTCCTACAGGGAAGGGGCACTGAAGCTTTCTTT. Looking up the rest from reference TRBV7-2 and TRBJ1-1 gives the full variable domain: GAGVSQSPSNKVTEKGKDVELRCDPISGHTALYWYRQSLGQGLEFLIYFQGNSAPDKSGLPSDRFSAERTGGSVSTLTIQRTQQEDSAVYLCASFLQGRGTEAFFGQGTRLTVV.